A few counts support the clone carrying this T cell receptor beta chain. The antigen remains undetermined. The authors used template switching to add a universal primer site and gave cDNA unique molecular identifiers. TCRdb passed the 5' RACE reads through MiXCR, listing each CDR3 protein once. The sample contains just under 650,000 distinct CDR3 sequences, under 8.5% of which appear only once. This sample is part of a study of identical twins. Overall study findings and caveats: Models underpredicted monozygotic twin sharing of out-of-frame TCR alpha. Zero-insertion findings could be partly confounded by invariant cells (MAIT and iNKT cells).

CDR3 size: 13 residues. From germline, CDR1 is SEHNR and CDR2 FQNEAQ (reference sequence). V lost 5 bases to trimming and J lost 5 bases, with 11 bases between them. These same data were also listed under a study on yellow fever vaccine responses in identical twins.

This chain links TRBV7-9 with TRBJ2-3, with D unclear. The receptor was derived from a young woman in good health. Sequenced sample: PBMCs. The CDR3 loop is CASSPDLGDTQYF. The CDR3 DNA is TGTGCCAGCAGCCCAGACCTGGGAGATACGCAGTATTTT.